A single sample is the source of the 4 T cell receptor beta chains below, sequenced in a study of T cells in Graves' hyperthyroidism and ophthalmopathy. Amplification of TCR beta CDR3 regions was performed using RNA transcripts as template. The HTBI primer set served for first-round RT-PCR of the TCR CDR3. TCRdb used MiXCR to reprocess the multiplex PCR reads, holding one entry per CDR3 protein. The sample yields more than 300,000 distinct CDR3 sequences, around 13% seen once. Source material: blood. All receptors derive from a woman aged 30 to 39 with Graves' hyperthyroidism.

In this sample, this clonotype turned up a few times. The chain carries TRBV6-5 and TRBJ1-2; TRBD1 matches 12 bases. J was trimmed by 7 bases and V by 2 bases; bases with no gene match: 5. Germline V gives CDR1 MNHEY, CDR2 SVGAGI. The CDR3 has 15 residues. CDR3 DNA sequence: TGTGCCAGCAGTTACGCAGGGACAGGGGGCGTTGGCTACACCTTC. It is translated as CASSYAGTGGVGYTF.

As to this clonotype: At one of its ends the junction is not consistent with the germline gene, which may arise from a read error. This chain links TRBV5-4 with TRBJ2-3, with D unclear. The V gene's germline CDR1 is SGHNT and CDR2 YYREEE (reference sequence). The length of the CDR3 is 15 residues. CDR3 coding DNA: TGTGCCAGCAGCTTGGGGCGGAGCCGCACATATACGCAGTATTTT. Protein sequence: CASSLGRSRTYTQYF. Based on the CDR3 plus reference TRBV5-4 and TRBJ2-3, the full variable domain is ETGVTQSPTHLIKTRGQQVTLRCSSQSGHNTVSWYQQALGQGPQFIFQYYREEENGRGNFPPRFSGLQFPNYSSELNVNALELDDSALYLCASSLGRSRTYTQYFGPGTRLTVL.

This clonotype has at least ten counts. The rearrangement links TRBV6-1 to TRBJ2-1; no reliable D call. Deletions cut 8 bases from V and 0 bases from J, with 8 bases between. Germline CDR1 reads MNHNS; CDR2 reads SASEGT. The CDR3 runs 13 residues. The CDR3, as DNA: TGTGCCAGCGACACGGGCTCCTACAATGAGCAGTTCTTC. Translation: CASDTGSYNEQFF.

This clonotype was picked up a small number of times. The CDR3 nucleotides read TGTGCCAGCAGCTTAGCGGGACTAGCGGGAGGCACAGATACGCAGTATTTT. Translation gives CASSLAGLAGGTDTQYF. This chain connects TRBV7-9 to TRBJ2-3; 14 positions match TRBD2. V lost 0 bases to trimming and J lost 1 base; unmatched junction nucleotides: 0. CDR1 and CDR2 (germline): SEHNR, FQNEAQ (reference sequence). The CDR3 has 17 residues.